These 9 T cell receptor beta chains were sequenced from one sample in a study of long-term antiretroviral therapy in people with HIV. They ran version v3.0 of the immunoSEQ assay at survey level. Generated by immunoSEQ multiplex PCR, the TCRdb table keeps only in-frame clones and is missing some. The table shows tens of thousands of clones, with around 90% occurring only once. Sequencing was performed on unsorted PBMCs, taken 5.2 years after starting antiretroviral therapy. Source of these receptors: a woman in her thirties or forties with HIV.

V is TRBV7-9 and J is TRBJ1-1; D gene uncertain. The germline CDR1 and CDR2 sequences are SEHNR and FQNEAQ (reference sequence). V dropped 5 bases and J dropped 0 bases, with 16 bases sitting between them. This CDR3 has 16 amino acids. This CDR3 is CASSPTLGGMNTEAFF. The CDR3 DNA is TGTGCCAGCAGCCCCACCTTGGGCGGGATGAACACTGAAGCTTTCTTT.

For the CDR3, the DNA is TGTGCCAGCAGTTCTAGGGGCGGGTTGAACACCGGGGAGCTGTTTTTT. Translating gives CASSSRGGLNTGELFF. The gene calls are TRBV11-2 and TRBJ2-2; the D call may be TRBD1 or TRBD2 (5 bases each). The V end lost 6 bases, the J end lost 1 base, and 15 bases lay between the germline ends. The CDR3 has 16 residues. The germline V gene encodes CDR1 SGHAT and CDR2 FQNNGV.

The chain couples TRBV29-1 to TRBJ2-2; D is unresolved. V was pared by 6 bases and J by 4 bases, with 12 bases between. CDR3 length equals 13 residues. CDR1 and CDR2 (germline): SQVTM, ANQGSEA. CDR3 nucleotides: TGCAGCGTCCTGACACTTCCCACCGGGGAGCTGTTTTTT. Amino acid sequence: CSVLTLPTGELFF.

The chain joins TRBV7-6 to TRBJ2-1, with D possibly being TRBD1 (5 bases). The CDR3 runs to 14 residues. Germline assignment: CDR1 SGHVS and CDR2 FNYEAQ. V was cut by 3 bases and J by 7 bases, with 13 bases left in between. CDR3 region: CASSFQQGSNEQFF. The CDR3 nucleotides are TGTGCCAGCAGCTTCCAGCAGGGCTCAAATGAGCAGTTCTTC.

The rearrangement links TRBV21-1 to TRBJ2-7; the table's D call TRBD2 went unverified against the DNA. TRBV21-1 is deemed a pseudogene. The CDR3 has 18 residues. The CDR3 is CASSKVGLAGGGVYEQYF. For the CDR3, the DNA is TGTGCCAGCAGCAAAGTGGGACTAGCGGGAGGGGGGGTATACGAGCAGTACTTC.

This clone was seen a single time. The rearrangement uses TRBV5-4 and TRBJ2-3; D is ambiguous. CDR1 SGHNT and CDR2 YYREEE come from the germline V gene (reference sequence). The CDR3 loop spans 11 amino acids. V lost 7 bases to trimming and J lost 6 bases, with 9 bases between them. The CDR3 nucleotides are TGTGCCAGCGGCCCCCTCGATACGCAGTATTTT. Translation gives CASGPLDTQYF. Based on the CDR3 plus reference TRBV5-4 and TRBJ2-3, the full variable domain is ETGVTQSPTHLIKTRGQQVTLRCSSQSGHNTVSWYQQALGQGPQFIFQYYREEENGRGNFPPRFSGLQFPNYSSELNVNALELDDSALYLCASGPLDTQYFGPGTRLTVL.

The V and J genes are TRBV5-1 and TRBJ2-7; D unclear. The ends were cut back, 4 bases at V and 0 bases at J, with 14 bases in the middle. CDR3 length equals 15 residues. Germline values: CDR1 SGHRS, CDR2 YFSETQ. The CDR3 region has the DNA TGCGCCAGCAGCGATGACACGGTAACCTCCTACGAGCAGTACTTC. As protein: CASSDDTVTSYEQYF.

The genes are TRBV27 and TRBJ2-1; TRBD1 or TRBD2 may be the D gene (5 bases each). V shed 4 bases and J shed 2 bases, with 6 bases lying between them. The CDR3 runs 13 residues. The germline gives CDR1 MNHEY, CDR2 SMNVEV (reference sequence). The CDR3 coding sequence is TGTGCCAGCAGTTGGGGGACCTACAATGAGCAGTTCTTC. Protein product: CASSWGTYNEQFF.

The J gene is TRBJ2-5, the V gene TRBV11-3, with 8 bases fitting TRBD1. The ends lost 4 bases at V and 3 bases at J; junction bases unmatched: 16. Looked up from germline, CDR1 is SGHNT and CDR2 is YENEEA. There are 18 residues in the CDR3. CDR3 sequence (DNA): TGTGCCAGCAGCTACCGGACAGGGAGAAAGACGGAGGAAGAGACCCAGTACTTC. Its protein product is CASSYRTGRKTEEETQYF. Using reference TRBV11-3 and TRBJ2-5 for the parts outside the CDR3, the full variable domain is EAGVVQSPRYKIIEKKQPVAFWCNPISGHNTLYWYLQNLGQGPELLIRYENEEAVDDSQLPKDRFSAERLKGVDSTLKIQPAELGDSAVYLCASSYRTGRKTEEETQYFGPGTRLLVL.